Shown below are 14 T cell receptor beta chains from a single sample sequenced in a study of identical twins. One entry per CDR3 protein, called by TCRdb with MiXCR from the 5' RACE reads. The sample lists hundreds of thousands of distinct CDR3 sequences; 6.1% were seen once. Material: naive T cells sorted from blood. The receptors come from a man aged 18 to 29 in good health.

This clonotype was detected only a few times. This chain uses TRBV7-8 with TRBJ2-2; 7 bases line up with TRBD1. After removal of 4 bases from V and 0 bases from J, the junction contained 14 bases not matched to a gene. The germline V gene has CDR1 SGHVS and CDR2 FQNEAQ. The CDR3 runs 19 residues. CDR3 sequence reads: CASSSPGQNPFTNTGELFF. CDR3 in DNA: TGTGCCAGCAGCTCACCGGGACAGAACCCCTTTACGAACACCGGGGAGCTGTTTTTT. The full variable domain, in which reference TRBV7-8 and TRBJ2-2 provide the parts outside the CDR3, is GAGVSQSPRYKVAKRGQDVALRCDPISGHVSLFWYQQALGQGPEFLTYFQNEAQLDKSGLPSDRFFAERPEGSVSTLKIQRTQQEDSAVYLCASSSPGQNPFTNTGELFFGEGSRLTVL.

V is TRBV15 and J is TRBJ1-5; a weak D match, TRBD1 (5 bases). The CDR3 is made up of 14 amino acids. Per germline, CDR1 LNHNV and CDR2 YYDKDF (reference sequence). Trimming removed 1 base from V and 6 bases from J, with 10 bases in between. This CDR3 reads CATSRVGGGQPQHF. CDR3 coding DNA: TGTGCCACCAGCAGAGTCGGGGGTGGTCAGCCCCAGCATTTT.

There are many counts of this clonotype. This chain links TRBV12-3 or TRBV12-4 with TRBJ1-1, with TRBD1 matching over 7 bases. J lost 5 bases, V lost 5 bases, and 11 bases had no gene match. The CDR3 is 15 amino acids. CDR3 coding DNA: TGTGCCAGCAGTCCCCGCGACAGGGCAGGGACTGAAGCTTTCTTT. Translating it yields CASSPRDRAGTEAFF.

This clonotype came up many times. The chain uses TRBV5-1 and TRBJ2-7; D possibly corresponds to TRBD1 (6 bases). The germline CDR1 and CDR2 sequences are SGHRS and YFSETQ. The V end lost 7 bases, the J end lost 5 bases, and 16 bases lay between the germline ends. CDR3 length: 13 amino acids. The CDR3 bases are TGCGCCAGCTCTGCAGGGGCGAGAAACGAGCAGTACTTC. The encoded protein is CASSAGARNEQYF.

This clonotype was seen repeatedly, ten times or more. CDR3 amino acids: CATSSSSGGGFF. Written as DNA, the CDR3 is TGTGCCACCAGTTCTTCCAGTGGGGGGGGGTTCTTC. This chain links TRBV24-1 with TRBJ2-1, with 7 bases matching TRBD2. The CDR3 sequence is 12 residues long. After removal of 6 bases from V and 15 bases from J, the junction contained 10 bases not matched to a gene. In germline, CDR1 is KGHDR, CDR2 SFDVKD.

In its sample, this clonotype was seen many times. The chain carries TRBV12-3 or TRBV12-4 and TRBJ2-1; TRBD2 aligns across 8 bases. This CDR3 spans 15 amino acids. V shed 7 bases and J 6 bases; nucleotides not matched to a gene: 11. The CDR3 spells CASTLTSREGNEQFF. Written as DNA, the CDR3 is TGTGCCAGCACTCTGACTAGCCGGGAGGGCAATGAGCAGTTCTTC.

This chain joins TRBV27 and TRBJ2-7; D may be TRBD2 (6 bases). Germline values: CDR1 MNHEY, CDR2 SMNVEV (reference sequence). The CDR3 consists of 15 residues. Trimming left V 4 bases short and J 4 bases short, with 17 bases between. The CDR3 sequence: CASSSEVADGYEQYV. The CDR3 DNA reads as TGTGCCAGCAGTTCCGAAGTAGCGGATGGATACGAGCAGTACGTC.

This chain joins TRBV25-1 and TRBJ2-5; D is possibly TRBD2 (5 bases). Trimming pared 2 bases from V and 2 bases from J, leaving 12 bases between. Germline V gene sequence: CDR1 MGHDK, CDR2 SYGVNS. CDR3 length equals 15 residues. The CDR3 coding sequence is TGTGCCAGCAGTGAAAATCGGGAATTACAAGAGACCCAGTACTTC. Translation gives CASSENRELQETQYF.

There are many counts of this clonotype. This chain links TRBV5-1 with TRBJ2-1, with D unclear. In germline, CDR1 is SGHRS, CDR2 YFSETQ. CDR3 size: 13 residues. The V end lost 5 bases, the J end lost 5 bases, and 11 bases lay between the germline ends. The CDR3 loop is CASRLEINNEQFF. The CDR3 DNA sequence: TGCGCCAGCAGACTTGAAATAAACAATGAGCAGTTCTTC.

Notes on this clonotype: One base away lies a much larger clone, so this may be a sequencing read error. The chain has TRBV9 and TRBJ2-3; tentatively, D is TRBD2 (5 bases). CDR3 size: 16 residues. CDR1 and CDR2 from the germline V gene are SGDLS and YYNGEE. Trimming removed 3 bases at V and 1 base at J, with 15 bases between. CDR3 nucleotide sequence: TGTGCCAGCAGCGCACTATGGACTGGCGGCACAGATACGCAGTATTTT. Translating it yields CASSALWTGGTDTQYF.

This clonotype was seen repeatedly, ten times or more. The chain combines TRBV20-1 with TRBJ2-3; D might be TRBD1 (7 bases). The CDR3 loop spans 14 amino acids. V gave up 3 bases and J gave up 6 bases, with 16 bases separating them. CDR1 is DFQATT and CDR2 is SNEGSKA in the germline V gene (reference sequence). As DNA, the CDR3 is TGCAGTGCTAGTAGGGGGCCCGGAGGGGATACGCAGTATTTT. This gives the protein CSASRGPGGDTQYF.

The chain uses TRBV29-1 and TRBJ2-2; D is undetermined. Between the trimmed V and J ends, which lost 4 bases and 1 base, there was a span of 4 bases. This CDR3 has 12 amino acids. Per germline, CDR1 SQVTM and CDR2 ANQGSEA. The CDR3 nucleotides are TGCAGCGTTGGGGAGAACACCGGGGAGCTGTTTTTT. The encoded protein is CSVGENTGELFF.

This clonotype was recorded at least ten times. This sequence joins TRBV20-1 and TRBJ2-1, with D uncertain. This CDR3 spans 12 amino acids. Germline CDR1 is DFQATT and CDR2 is SNEGSKA (reference sequence). V lost 1 base and J lost 4, with 5 bases in between. CDR3 bases: TGCAGTGCTAGAGGTGGTTACAATGAGCAGTTCTTC. It specifies CSARGGYNEQFF.

There are a few counts of this clonotype. The chain recombines TRBV7-2 with TRBJ2-5; 11 nucleotides agree with TRBD2. Germline V gene data show CDR1 as SGHTA and CDR2 as FQGNSA. Trimming at V came to 5 bases and at J to 5 bases, leaving 7 bases not matched to a gene. This CDR3 is built from 15 residues. This chain's CDR3 is CASSLSGRAAETQYF. CDR3 DNA sequence: TGTGCCAGCAGCCTTAGCGGGAGGGCCGCGGAGACCCAGTACTTC.